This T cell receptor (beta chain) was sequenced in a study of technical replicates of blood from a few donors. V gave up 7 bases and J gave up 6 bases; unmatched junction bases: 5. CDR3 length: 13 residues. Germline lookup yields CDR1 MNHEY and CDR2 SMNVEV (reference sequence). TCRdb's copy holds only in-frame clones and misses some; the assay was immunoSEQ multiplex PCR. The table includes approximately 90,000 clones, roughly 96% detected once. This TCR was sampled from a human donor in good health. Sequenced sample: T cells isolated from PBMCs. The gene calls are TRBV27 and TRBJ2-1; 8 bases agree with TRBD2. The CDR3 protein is CASTSGSINEQFF. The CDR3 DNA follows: TGTGCCAGCACGAGCGGGAGTATCAATGAGCAGTTCTTC.